This T cell receptor (beta chain) was captured in a study of T cell repertoires in cytomegalovirus infection. This CDR3 has 13 amino acids. Germline V gene lookup returns CDR1 DFQATT and CDR2 SNEGSKA (reference sequence). The V gene lost 5 bases and the J gene lost 7 bases, with 18 bases spanning the gap. One entry per CDR3 protein, called by TCRdb with MiXCR from the reads. The sample contains fewer than 550,000 distinct CDR3 sequences, approximately 33% of which appear only once. A few counts support this clonotype. The sequencing input was PBMCs. V and J are TRBV20-1 and TRBJ2-7; D tentatively fits TRBD1 or TRBD2 (5 bases each). This clonotype was sampled from a human donor in good health (CMV status not recorded). Some clones in this sample may be carry-over from other donors' samples. The CDR3 sequence: CSAPGRLLLEQYF. In DNA form, the CDR3 reads TGCAGTGCTCCGGGACGGCTACTGTTGGAGCAGTACTTC.